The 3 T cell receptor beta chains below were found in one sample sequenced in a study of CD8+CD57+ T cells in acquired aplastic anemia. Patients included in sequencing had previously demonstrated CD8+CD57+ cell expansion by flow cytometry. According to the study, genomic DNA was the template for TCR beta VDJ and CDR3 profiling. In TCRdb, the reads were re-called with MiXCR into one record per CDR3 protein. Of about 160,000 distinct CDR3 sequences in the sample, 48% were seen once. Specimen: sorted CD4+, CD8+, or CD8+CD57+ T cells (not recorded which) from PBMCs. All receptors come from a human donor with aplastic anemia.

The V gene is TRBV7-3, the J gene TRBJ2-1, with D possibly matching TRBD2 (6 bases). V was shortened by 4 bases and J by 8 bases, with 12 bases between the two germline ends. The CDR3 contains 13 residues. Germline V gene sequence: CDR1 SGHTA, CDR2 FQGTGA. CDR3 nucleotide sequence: TGTGCCAGCAGCTATCTGGGGGGTGATGAGCAGTTCTTC. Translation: CASSYLGGDEQFF. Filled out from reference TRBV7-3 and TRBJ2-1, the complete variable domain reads GAGVSQTPSNKVTEKGKYVELRCDPISGHTALYWYRQSLGQGPEFLIYFQGTGAADDSGLPNDRFFAVRPEGSVSTLKIQRTERGDSAVYLCASSYLGGDEQFFGPGTRLTVL.

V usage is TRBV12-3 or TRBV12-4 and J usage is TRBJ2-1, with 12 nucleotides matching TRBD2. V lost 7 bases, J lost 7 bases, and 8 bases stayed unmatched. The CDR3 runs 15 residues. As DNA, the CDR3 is TGTGCCAGCAACTTACTAGCGGGAGGTAATAATGAGCAGTTCTTC. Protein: CASNLLAGGNNEQFF.

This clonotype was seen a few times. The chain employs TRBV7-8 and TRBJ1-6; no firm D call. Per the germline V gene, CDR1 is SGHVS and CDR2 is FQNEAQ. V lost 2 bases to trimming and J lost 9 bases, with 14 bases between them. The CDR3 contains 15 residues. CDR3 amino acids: CASSLPTPQRSPLHF. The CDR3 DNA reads TGTGCCAGCAGCTTACCAACCCCGCAGCGTTCACCCCTCCACTTT.